This TCR beta chain was identified in a study of T cells in Graves' hyperthyroidism and ophthalmopathy (dated by TCRdb to between 2018 and 2020). About the investigation overall: Peripheral blood was collected at initial diagnosis, before any treatment. An independent validation cohort of under 20 hyperthyroidism patients and roughly 16 patients who later progressed to ophthalmopathy tested prospective prediction of ophthalmopathy. According to the paper, TCR Vbeta CDR3 sequencing was carried out on about 140 peripheral blood samples, which came from 40 to 45 ophthalmopathy, 70 to 80 hyperthyroidism and some 17 progressor patients. After blood sampling, hyperthyroidism patients were treated with methimazole at a starting dose of 30 mg daily, and ophthalmopathy patients were treated with high-dose intravenous methylprednisolone. A discovery cohort of about a hundred patients, roughly 43 with Graves' ophthalmopathy and under 60 with stable Graves' hyperthyroidism, was used to find distinguishing TCR V-J signatures. In six Graves' hyperthyroidism patients, the study also compared T-cell repertoires from thyroid tissue with T-cell repertoires from blood. The 75 to 100 discovery patients were divided at random into training and test sets in a 7:3 ratio.

The CDR3 sequence holds 14 residues, the cysteine and phenylalanine included. Only CDR3 DNA is held: 42 bases, read in frame from base 1. CDR1 KGHSH and CDR2 LQKENI were looked up in the germline V gene. Cut back by 1 base and 4 bases, the V and J ends lie 7 bases apart. This clonotype has at least ten counts. Its recognized antigen is unknown. Base-call qualities are not available, and no considerably larger clone is one nucleotide away. Broad study findings and their caveats: In validation, the model predicted progression to ophthalmopathy with roughly 70% sensitivity and about 72% specificity, a median of around six months before onset. Most expanded thyroid clonotypes (frequency above 0.001) were also detected in blood, a finding suggesting that blood repertoires may reflect thyroid immune responses. Ophthalmopathy was separated from stable hyperthyroidism by a 13 V-J signature model, with approximately 85% sensitivity and 81% to 83% specificity obtained in cross-validation and 80%/75% obtained in testing. Sample size was not statistically predetermined, and investigators were not blinded to group allocation.

Ophthalmopathy patients had moderately to severely active disease, Clinical Activity Score of at least 3, NOSPECS grade of at least 4, and duration under 3 months. The study excluded patients with uncontrolled infections, other autoimmune diseases, pregnancy or lactation. Diagnoses relied on clinical symptoms, serum thyroxine and TRAb, thyroid ultrasound and orbital computed tomography. PBMCs were separated from approximately 10 ml of fresh peripheral blood using Ficoll-Paque density gradient centrifugation. Trizol reagent was used to extract total RNA, and RNA quality was then checked on an Agilent 2100 Bioanalyzer. TCR beta CDR3 regions were amplified from RNA transcripts. The first round of RT-PCR for the TCR CDR3 was performed with the HTBI primer set and the Qiagen OneStep RT-PCR kit. A second multiplex PCR round built the libraries, followed by size selection and purification. Libraries were sequenced paired-end with 100 bp reads on an Illumina HiSeq2000. In the original analysis: SOAPnuke was used to process the raw data, throwing out any read that contained adapters or uncalled bases, had a mean Phred below 15, or lacked an exact constant-primer or identifier match. High-quality paired reads were merged with COPE v1.2.5, and unique nucleotide sequences were defined as clonotypes. MiTCR v1.1 was used to align the clonotypes against IMGT TRBV, TRBD and TRBJ reference segments. Only V-J combinations with frequency above 0.0001, covering approximately 99% of repertoires, were analysed. The TCS score was defined as the ratio of F50 (clonal expansion) to E x V (chaos), calculated using BLOSUM62-based TCRdist between CDR3 peptides within each V-J. Welch's t-statistics and random forest reduced fewer than 550 V-J features to roughly 13, which were used in a naive Bayes classifier (R e1071). TCRdb reprocessed the public reads (quality trimming at Q25 with fastp, clone calling with MiXCR) and kept in-frame beta chains. Every entry covers one CDR3 protein and lists the most common genes and DNA from its rows. None of the V and J calls come from the authors' own analysis; TCRdb made them. Recorded for this sample are about 410,000 distinct CDR3 sequences; about 15% of them occurred a single time. Clones ranked in the top ten supply about 12% of the sample.

The source of this sequence is a man aged 18 to 30 with Graves' ophthalmopathy. The V and J genes are TRBV18 and TRBJ1-4; the best D guess is TRBD1, with 5 bases matching. The specimen was blood. The CDR3 protein: CASSPRRDNEKLFF. The base sequence is TGTGCCAGCTCACCACGCAGGGATAATGAAAAACTGTTTTTT. The full variable domain, with segments outside the CDR3 supplied by the reference TRBV18 and TRBJ1-4 proteins, appears as NAGVMQNPRHLVRRRGQEARLRCSPMKGHSHVYWYRQLPEEGLKFMVYLQKENIIDESGMPKERFSAEFPKEGPSILRIQQVVRGDSAAYFCASSPRRDNEKLFFGSGTQLSVL.